What follows is one TCR beta chain and its context. Antigen specificity is unknown. The primer mix had 60 Vbeta and 13 Jbeta primers. In the authors' methods: Unique TCR beta chains numbered about 80 million in a later analysis, with roughly 10 million shared. This table comes from immunoSEQ multiplex PCR, and its TCRdb copy is limited to in-frame clones, with some not included. That table gives V, J and clone size, and the DNA gave D and trimming. In the table there are some 170,000 clones, 60% to 80% of which are singletons. The data originate from a study of cytomegalovirus exposure and HLA in healthy donors. Study-wide findings and caveats: The study carried out a later analysis of TCR beta sequences. It associated some 18,000 of them with specific HLA alleles at a false discovery rate of 0.05. Across donors, presence/absence analyses took sequencing depth to be roughly uniform.

Germline CDR1 reads MDHEN; CDR2 reads SYDVKM. This CDR3 has 14 residues. V dropped 2 bases and J dropped 6; count of bases not matched to a gene: 3. This receptor was taken from a man aged 40-50 years in good health and CMV-seropositive. V gene TRBV28 combines with J gene TRBJ2-7; 11 bases line up with TRBD2. The sequenced sample was PBMCs. The CDR3 region has the DNA TGTGCCAGCAGTTTACGGCTAGCGGGGGGCGAGCAGTACTTC. It yields the protein CASSLRLAGGEQYF. Variable domain in full (rest from reference TRBV28 and TRBJ2-7): DVKVTQSSRYLVKRTGEKVFLECVQDMDHENMFWYRQDPGLGLRLIYFSYDVKMKEKGDIPEGYSVSREKKERFSLILESASTNQTSMYLCASSLRLAGGEQYFGPGTRLTVT.